This T cell receptor (beta chain) was documented in a study of neurological immune-mediated disorders (dated by TCRdb to about 2019). Study-level background: Of the roughly 34 multiple sclerosis patients, 31 had relapsing-remitting MS and 3 had secondary progressive MS. The cohort comprised about 68 subjects: some 15 HAM/TSP patients, 35 or so multiple sclerosis patients and 20 or so healthy controls. Using UMI-based sequencing, the study compared peripheral blood TCR-beta repertoires from patients with HTLV-I-associated myelopathy (HAM/TSP), patients with multiple sclerosis, and healthy controls. Alongside PBMC samples, the set of about 100 TCR-beta libraries contained longitudinal samples, technical triplicates, and paired CD4+ and CD8+ T-cell subsets that had been sorted.

To synthesize cDNA, template-switch 5'RACE was performed with a primer carrying a 10-nucleotide random unique molecular identifier so that each TCR transcript was tagged. Every sequencing run covered 15-18 subjects and yielded more than 160 million TCR-beta sequences. The RNeasy kit was used for extraction of total RNA. The KAPA Real-time Library Amplification kit was used to amplify TCR-beta VDJ regions with primers targeting the TCR constant region and the 5'RACE anchor. A first PCR added sample indexes and Illumina adaptors, and a second PCR then raised library yield. The roughly 650 bp TCR product was size-selected on a 2% E-gel SizeSelection system after Ampure bead purification. Library quality was checked on a Bioanalyzer, concentration was measured with Qubit, and libraries were quantified with the Kapa Library Quantification kit before pooling. Libraries were sequenced paired-end 2 x 150 bp on an Illumina HiSeq 2500. To increase sequence diversity, roughly 24-32% phiX was spiked into each library pool. The authors processed their data as follows. The UMI-based MiGEC pipeline processed quality-filtered reads and removed over 80% of raw TCR sequences during error correction. VDJ genes were aligned to IMGT germline references, and each clonotype was defined by a unique CDR3 amino acid sequence together with V-J genes. Clonal expansion, Shannon diversity and CDR3 relatedness were evaluated with VDJtools (CalcPairwiseDistances, ClusterSamples), while phylogenetic trees were built in CLCbio workbench. A clone was classed as expanded if it had 8 or more unique UMIs, a cutoff based on coefficient-of-variation modelling across technical triplicates. Through fastp at Q25 and MiXCR, TCRdb rebuilt clones from the public reads, retaining in-frame beta chains. Merged by CDR3 protein, the rows form single entries marked with the most common genes and DNA. The V and J calls and clone size come from TCRdb's table, not from the authors' own analysis. The table for this sample lists about 46,000 distinct CDR3 sequences; 4% to 5.5% of them were counted only once. Just over 5.5% of the sample is in the top ten clones.

In the case of this clonotype: Its antigen is not yet known. The sample holds no much larger clone one base away, and base qualities are not on file.

Libraries from unsorted PBMCs were made from 2 million PBMCs kept in RNAlater at -80 degrees C until RNA extraction. The multiple sclerosis patients were enrolled in a US clinical protocol that evaluated disease progression with magnetic resonance imaging. PBMCs were separated from peripheral blood using Ficoll-Hypaque density gradient centrifugation and then cryopreserved in liquid nitrogen. Cut back by 3 bases and 8 bases, the V and J ends lie 17 bases apart. The CDR3 goes from the cysteine to the phenylalanine over 14 residues. The entry retains the CDR3 DNA only, 42 bases that are in frame from base 1. Sequences DFQATT (CDR1) and SNEGSKA (CDR2) are obtained from the germline V gene (reference sequence). Broader findings and caveats from the paper: TCR clonal expansion was highest in HAM/TSP patients and lowest in MS patients, with MS patients falling below even healthy controls. The MS cluster showed no association with clinical or MRI features, and the authors stated that larger cohorts are needed. No identical CDR3 amino acid sequences were shared among expanded clones across subjects, suggesting private TCR-beta repertoires in all groups. In phylogenetic analysis, the repertoires of 18 of 34 MS patients grouped into a cluster of related CDR3 sequences, which suggests a possible signature at the repertoire level.

This clonotype was obtained from a woman aged 55-75 years with multiple sclerosis. This chain joins TRBV20-1 to TRBJ2-1; the D gene cannot be named for sure. Input material: PBMCs. Read as DNA, the sequence is TGCAGTGCTAGTCCAAGACCAGGAGTGGATGAGCAGTTCTTC. Translated, this gives CSASPRPGVDEQFF.